The 6 T cell receptor beta chains presented below share a single source sample, sequenced in a study of identical twins. Via MiXCR, TCRdb re-called the 5' RACE reads, giving one row per CDR3 protein. This sample has about 260,000 distinct CDR3 sequences, with about 7.3% found just once. The data also belong to a second study, concerning yellow fever vaccine responses in identical twins.

Sequenced: memory (CD45RO+) T cells sorted from blood. The source of these receptors is a woman younger than 30 in good health.

This clonotype was recorded a few times. This chain connects TRBV5-1 to TRBJ2-2; D is uncertain. This CDR3 is built from 15 residues. Germline values: CDR1 SGHRS, CDR2 YFSETQ. The V gene lost 2 bases and the J gene lost 0 bases, with 8 bases spanning the gap. CDR3 residues: CASSFDRPNTGELFF. The CDR3 nucleotides read TGCGCCAGCAGCTTTGACCGTCCGAACACCGGGGAGCTGTTTTTT.

This clonotype showed up just a few times. The V gene is TRBV7-3, the J gene TRBJ2-5; D gene ambiguous. Trimming stripped 2 bases from V and 5 bases from J, with 9 bases between. In germline, CDR1 is SGHTA, CDR2 FQGTGA. This CDR3 is built from 13 residues. CDR3 amino acids: CASSLALLETQYF. For the CDR3, the DNA is TGTGCCAGCAGCTTAGCCCTATTGGAGACCCAGTACTTC.

CDR3 in amino acids: CASRTNTGELFF. CDR3 in DNA: TGTGCCAGCCGAACGAACACCGGGGAGCTGTTTTTT. The V gene is TRBV2, the J gene TRBJ2-2, with D unresolved. CDR1 SNHLY and CDR2 FYNNEI come from the germline V gene. The V end was cut by 8 bases, the J end by 0 bases, with 4 bases between. The CDR3 covers 12 residues.

This clonotype has at least ten counts. This rearrangement joins TRBV11-2 to TRBJ2-7, with D tentatively TRBD2 (5 bases). Germline V gene lookup returns CDR1 SGHAT and CDR2 FQNNGV. V shed 1 base and J shed 3 bases, with 7 bases lying between them. This CDR3 comprises 13 residues. This CDR3 reads CASSLGGHYEQYV. For the CDR3, the DNA is TGTGCCAGCAGCTTAGGAGGGCACTACGAGCAGTACGTC.

The gene calls are TRBV7-3 and TRBJ1-1; no firm D call. Germline V gene data show CDR1 as SGHTA and CDR2 as FQGTGA. Trimming pared 2 bases from V and 8 bases from J, leaving 15 bases between. The CDR3 length is 14 residues. This chain's CDR3 is CASSLRGPMTEAFF. The CDR3 coding sequence is TGTGCCAGCAGCTTACGAGGGCCTATGACCGAAGCTTTCTTT. The full variable domain, completed using reference TRBV7-3 and TRBJ1-1, is GAGVSQTPSNKVTEKGKYVELRCDPISGHTALYWYRQSLGQGPEFLIYFQGTGAADDSGLPNDRFFAVRPEGSVSTLKIQRTERGDSAVYLCASSLRGPMTEAFFGQGTRLTVV.

The genes are TRBV7-8 and TRBJ2-7; D remains ambiguous. Looked up from germline, CDR1 is SGHVS and CDR2 is FQNEAQ. The CDR3 consists of 13 residues. V was clipped by 6 bases and J by 1 base, with 10 bases between them. This chain's CDR3 is CASSFGRSYEQYF. Here the CDR3 DNA reads TGTGCCAGCAGTTTTGGACGGTCCTACGAGCAGTACTTC.